The rows below give T cell receptor beta chains drawn from one sample of a study of blood T cell repertoires in COVID-19. Some clones are missing from TCRdb's copy, which holds only in-frame ones; the method was immunoSEQ multiplex PCR. Here the sample spans more than 200,000 clones, 85% to 90% being singletons. The sequenced material came from PBMCs or T cells enriched from blood (not recorded which). These receptors originate from a man aged 40-50 years who had recovered from COVID-19. Each CDR3 is given with its conserved first and last residue. The D gene is left open where the match is weak. The size field is filled for only some rows; it gives once, few, many or a size class.

J: TRBJ2-2
D: TRBD2
V: TRBV6-5
size: many
DNA: TGTGCCAGCAGTTACATGACTAGCGGGAGCACCGGGGAGCTGTTTTTT
CDR3: CASSYMTSGSTGELFF

J: TRBJ2-5
D: TRBD2
V: TRBV9
size: -
DNA: TGTGCCAGCAGCGGGTCGCTGGGTAGCGGGGGGGATGGGGAGACCCAGTACTTC
CDR3: CASSGSLGSGGDGETQYF

J: TRBJ1-2
D: -
V: TRBV5-1
size: -
DNA: TGCGCCAGCAGCAGGGACCGGGAGAAAACCTTC
CDR3: CASSRDREKTF

J: TRBJ2-2
D: -
V: TRBV19
size: -
DNA: TGTGCCAGTAGTATACAACAGGGGAACACCGGGGAGCTGTTTTTT
CDR3: CASSIQQGNTGELFF

J: TRBJ2-7
D: -
V: TRBV4-1
size: -
DNA: TGCGCCAGCAGCCAAGATTATAACAAATCGGGGACTCACAGGTCCTACGAGCAGTACTTC
CDR3: CASSQDYNKSGTHRSYEQYF

J: TRBJ1-2
D: -
V: TRBV28
size: once
DNA: TGTGCCAGCAGTTTGCACCGGTCAGGCTATGGCTACACCTTC
CDR3: CASSLHRSGYGYTF

J: TRBJ2-1
D: TRBD1
V: TRBV5-1
size: -
DNA: TGCGCCAGCAGTTTTTGGACAGGGAAAGAGCAGTTCTTC
CDR3: CASSFWTGKEQFF

J: TRBJ2-7
D: TRBD1
V: TRBV29-1
size: -
DNA: TGCAGCGTTTCCGGGACAGGGGGCCTGGAGCAGTACTTC
CDR3: CSVSGTGGLEQYF

J: TRBJ2-3
D: TRBD1
V: TRBV2
size: -
DNA: TGTGCCAGCAGCGTAAGGACAGGGGGTAGCACAGATACGCAGTATTTT
CDR3: CASSVRTGGSTDTQYF

J: TRBJ2-3
D: TRBD1
V: TRBV28
size: once
DNA: TGTGCCAGCAGAAGGACAGGGTTCCCAGATACGCAGTATTTT
CDR3: CASRRTGFPDTQYF

J: TRBJ2-5
D: -
V: TRBV18
size: -
DNA: TGTGCCAGCTCAGAGATCCTACAAGAGACCCAGTACTTC
CDR3: CASSEILQETQYF

J: TRBJ2-5
D: TRBD2
V: TRBV27
size: -
DNA: TGTGCCAGCAGTCCTTTCATCGGGGGGGGGCAAGAGACCCAGTACTTC
CDR3: CASSPFIGGGQETQYF

J: TRBJ2-1
D: -
V: TRBV7-7
size: -
DNA: TGTGCCAGCAGCTTAGTAGGTGGAGGTCGGGGTGAGCAGTTCTTC
CDR3: CASSLVGGGRGEQFF

J: TRBJ2-5
D: -
V: TRBV5-4
size: -
DNA: TGTGCCAGCAGCTTGACTAGCCCCCTGCAAGAGACCCAGTACTTC
CDR3: CASSLTSPLQETQYF

J: TRBJ2-3
D: TRBD2
V: TRBV3-1/TRBV3-2
size: -
DNA: TGTGCCAGCAGCCAAACTAGCGGAGACACAGATACGCAGTATTTT
CDR3: CASSQTSGDTDTQYF

J: TRBJ2-1
D: TRBD2
V: TRBV2
size: once
DNA: TGTGCCCACGGACTAGCCCCCTACAATGAGCAGTTCTTC
CDR3: CAHGLAPYNEQFF

J: TRBJ2-6
D: TRBD1
V: TRBV24-1
size: -
DNA: TGTGCCACCAGTGCAGGGGGCCGGAAATACTCTGGGGCCAACGTCCTGACTTTC
CDR3: CATSAGGRKYSGANVLTF

J: TRBJ2-3
D: TRBD2
V: TRBV5-1
size: many
DNA: TGCGCCAGCAGCTTGGGAGGGGAACTAGCGACTAGCACAGATACGCAGTATTTT
CDR3: CASSLGGELATSTDTQYF

J: TRBJ1-1
D: TRBD1
V: TRBV7-2
size: -
DNA: TGTGCCAGCAGCCGTTTTACAGGGGGCACTGAAGCTTTCTTT
CDR3: CASSRFTGGTEAFF

J: TRBJ1-2
D: -
V: TRBV9
size: -
DNA: TGTGCCAGCTCCCAATCCGGGGAGGACTATGGCTACACCTTC
CDR3: CASSQSGEDYGYTF

J: TRBJ2-7
D: -
V: TRBV30
size: -
DNA: TGTGCCTGGAGCCGGTCCCGCCAATACGAGCAGTACTTC
CDR3: CAWSRSRQYEQYF

J: TRBJ1-5
D: -
V: TRBV5-8
size: once
DNA: TGTGCCAGCAGCCCCGCCGGGTATAGCAATCAGCCCCAGCATTTT
CDR3: CASSPAGYSNQPQHF

J: TRBJ2-1
D: TRBD2
V: TRBV9
size: -
DNA: TGTGCCAGCAGCCTAGCGGGGTCCTACAATGAGCAGTTCTTC
CDR3: CASSLAGSYNEQFF

J: TRBJ1-6
D: TRBD1
V: TRBV7-2
size: -
DNA: TGTGCCAGCAGCTTTGGAGGGGGCAACAATTCACCCCTCCACTTT
CDR3: CASSFGGGNNSPLHF

J: TRBJ1-4
D: -
V: TRBV4-3
size: -
DNA: TGCGCCAGCAGCCAAGGGGTTTCGGGTGAAAAACTGTTTTTT
CDR3: CASSQGVSGEKLFF

J: TRBJ1-1
D: TRBD1
V: TRBV29-1
size: -
DNA: TGCAGCGTCCAGAAAACAGGGGTCAACACTGAAGCTTTCTTT
CDR3: CSVQKTGVNTEAFF

J: TRBJ2-1
D: TRBD2
V: TRBV4-2
size: once
DNA: TGTGCCAGCAGCCAAGTAGCGGGGGTCTATGAGCAGTTCTTC
CDR3: CASSQVAGVYEQFF

J: TRBJ2-3
D: TRBD1
V: TRBV27
size: -
DNA: TGTGCCAGCAGATGGACAGGGGAGGGGACAGATACGCAGTATTTT
CDR3: CASRWTGEGTDTQYF

J: TRBJ2-5
D: TRBD2
V: TRBV13
size: -
DNA: TGTGCCAGCAGCTTAGGCGCGAGGCCGGGGGGGGAGACCCAGTACTTC
CDR3: CASSLGARPGGETQYF

J: TRBJ1-5
D: -
V: TRBV19
size: -
DNA: TGTGCCAGTAGTTTTTTGAACCTGAGGGGCAATCAGCCCCAGCATTTT
CDR3: CASSFLNLRGNQPQHF

J: TRBJ2-2
D: -
V: TRBV2
size: -
DNA: TGTGCCAGCAGATACCTGACGGGGGACGGGGAGCTGTTTTTT
CDR3: CASRYLTGDGELFF

J: TRBJ2-2
D: TRBD2
V: TRBV29-1
size: -
DNA: TGCAGCGTAGGAGGGGCAGCGGGAGTTACCGGGGAGCTGTTTTTT
CDR3: CSVGGAAGVTGELFF

J: TRBJ1-6
D: -
V: TRBV7-6
size: once
DNA: TGTGCCAGCAGCTTAGCCGAATCCCCCGTGTGGCTCGATTCACCCCTCCACTTT
CDR3: CASSLAESPVWLDSPLHF

J: TRBJ2-7
D: -
V: TRBV7-9
size: -
DNA: TGTGCCAGCAGCTTAGGCGATTACGAGCAGTACTTC
CDR3: CASSLGDYEQYF

J: TRBJ2-4
D: -
V: TRBV27
size: -
DNA: TGTGCCAGCAGTTTCATCCCAGGGGATACCAAAAACATTCAGTACTTC
CDR3: CASSFIPGDTKNIQYF

J: TRBJ2-7
D: -
V: TRBV27
size: -
DNA: TGTGCCAGCAGTGGTACTTCCTACGAGCAGTACTTC
CDR3: CASSGTSYEQYF

J: TRBJ2-1
D: -
V: TRBV7-9
size: -
DNA: TGTGCCAGCAGCCACCGGGACAAGAGTTACAATGAGCAGTTCTTC
CDR3: CASSHRDKSYNEQFF

J: TRBJ1-1
D: -
V: TRBV19
size: -
DNA: TGTGCCAGTAGAGTTTGGGGCAGGGATAACACTGAAGCTTTCTTT
CDR3: CASRVWGRDNTEAFF

J: TRBJ1-1
D: -
V: TRBV4-1
size: -
DNA: TGCGCCAGCAGTCTAAGAAGTGTGGACACTGAAGCTTTCTTT
CDR3: CASSLRSVDTEAFF

J: TRBJ2-1
D: TRBD2
V: TRBV18
size: -
DNA: TGTGCCAGCTCACCACCGGTTCTAGCGGGAGACAATGAGCAGTTCTTC
CDR3: CASSPPVLAGDNEQFF

J: TRBJ2-6
D: -
V: TRBV27
size: -
DNA: TGTGCCAGCAGTTTCACTGGGGCCAACGTCCTGACTTTC
CDR3: CASSFTGANVLTF

J: TRBJ2-7
D: -
V: TRBV12-3/TRBV12-4
size: -
DNA: TGTGCCAGCAGCCCCGGGAAGGGCTACGAGCAGTACTTC
CDR3: CASSPGKGYEQYF

J: TRBJ2-3
D: TRBD2
V: TRBV4-1
size: -
DNA: TGCGCCAGCAGCCAAGAACGGGGACTAGCGGGGGGGGACCGCACAGATACGCAGTATTTT
CDR3: CASSQERGLAGGDRTDTQYF

J: TRBJ2-5
D: -
V: TRBV5-1
size: -
DNA: TGCGCCAGCAGTTTGGGACTTTTGGGGGCAGAGACCCAGTACTTC
CDR3: CASSLGLLGAETQYF

J: TRBJ1-6
D: -
V: TRBV7-2
size: -
DNA: TGTGCCAGCGGCATTGGACACATCTATAATTCACCCCTCCACTTT
CDR3: CASGIGHIYNSPLHF

J: TRBJ2-2
D: -
V: TRBV27
size: -
DNA: TGTGCCAGCAGTTCAAAAGGGCGGGCGCAGAACACCGGGGAGCTGTTTTTT
CDR3: CASSSKGRAQNTGELFF

J: TRBJ2-5
D: TRBD2
V: TRBV7-3
size: -
DNA: TGTGCCAGCAGTCGGGGACTAGAAAGGGGCGAGACCCAGTACTTC
CDR3: CASSRGLERGETQYF

J: TRBJ2-1
D: TRBD1
V: TRBV28
size: -
DNA: TGTGCCAGCATGATTGGGACAGCGAATCACAATGAGCAGTTCTTC
CDR3: CASMIGTANHNEQFF

J: TRBJ2-7
D: -
V: TRBV18
size: -
DNA: TGTGCCAGCTCGTTCCGACGAGGATACGAGCAGTACTTC
CDR3: CASSFRRGYEQYF

J: TRBJ2-7
D: TRBD1
V: TRBV28
size: -
DNA: TGTGCCAGCAGGCGACAGGGCTGGAGCTCCTACGAGCAGTACTTC
CDR3: CASRRQGWSSYEQYF

J: TRBJ1-2
D: TRBD1
V: TRBV7-2
size: -
DNA: TGTGCCAGCAGTCCGGACAGGACCTCTCCCTATGGCTACACCTTC
CDR3: CASSPDRTSPYGYTF

J: TRBJ2-7
D: -
V: TRBV5-1
size: -
DNA: TGCGCCAGCAGCTCGGACGGGAACTCTAGAGAGCAGTACTTC
CDR3: CASSSDGNSREQYF